This T cell receptor (beta chain) was sequenced for a study of control samples from healthy donors and cancer patients. The assay was immunoSEQ multiplex PCR, and TCRdb's table has in-frame clones only and misses some. Here the sample spans roughly 100,000 clones, around 88% being singletons. CDR1 is LGHDT and CDR2 is YNNKEL in the germline V gene (reference sequence). V dropped 4 bases and J dropped 3 bases, with 13 bases sitting between them. The CDR3 consists of 14 residues. The sequence came from a man aged 25 to 45 in good health. The rearrangement links TRBV3-1 (or the pseudogene TRBV3-2) to TRBJ2-7; D unresolved. Sample: blood. The chain's CDR3 is CASSPPSGVYEQYF. In DNA form, the CDR3 reads TGTGCCAGCAGCCCCCCTAGTGGGGTCTACGAGCAGTACTTC.